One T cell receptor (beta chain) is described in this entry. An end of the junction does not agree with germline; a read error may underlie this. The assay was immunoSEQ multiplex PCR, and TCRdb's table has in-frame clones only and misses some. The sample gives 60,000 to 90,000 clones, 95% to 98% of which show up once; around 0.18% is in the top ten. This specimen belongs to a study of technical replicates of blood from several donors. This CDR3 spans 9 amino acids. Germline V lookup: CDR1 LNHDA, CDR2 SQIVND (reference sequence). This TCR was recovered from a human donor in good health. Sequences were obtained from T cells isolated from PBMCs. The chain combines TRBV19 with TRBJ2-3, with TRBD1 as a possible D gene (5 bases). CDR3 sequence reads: CASSIGADF. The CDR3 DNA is TGTGCCAGTAGTATTGGGGCAGATTTT.